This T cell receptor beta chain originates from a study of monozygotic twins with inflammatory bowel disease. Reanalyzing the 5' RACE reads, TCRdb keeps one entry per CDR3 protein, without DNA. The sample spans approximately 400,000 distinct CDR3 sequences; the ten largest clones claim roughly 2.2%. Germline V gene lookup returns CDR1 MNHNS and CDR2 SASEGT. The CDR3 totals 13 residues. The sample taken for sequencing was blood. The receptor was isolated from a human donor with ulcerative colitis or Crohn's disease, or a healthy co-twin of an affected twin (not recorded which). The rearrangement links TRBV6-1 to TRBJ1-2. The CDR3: CASSEEGRYGYTF.